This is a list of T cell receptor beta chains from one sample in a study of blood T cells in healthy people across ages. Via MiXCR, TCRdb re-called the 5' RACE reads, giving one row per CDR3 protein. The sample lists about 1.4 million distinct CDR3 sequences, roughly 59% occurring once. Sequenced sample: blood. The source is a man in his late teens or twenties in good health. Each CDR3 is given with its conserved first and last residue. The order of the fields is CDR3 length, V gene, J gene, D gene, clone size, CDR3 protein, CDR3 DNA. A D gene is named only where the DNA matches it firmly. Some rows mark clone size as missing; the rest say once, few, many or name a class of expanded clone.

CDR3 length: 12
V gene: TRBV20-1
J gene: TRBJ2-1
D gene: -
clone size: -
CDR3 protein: CSAGRQNNEQFF
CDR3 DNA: TGCAGTGCTGGGCGACAGAACAATGAGCAGTTCTTC

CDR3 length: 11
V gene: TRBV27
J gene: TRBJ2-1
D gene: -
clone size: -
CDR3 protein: CARRGTNEQFF
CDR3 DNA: TGTGCCAGGCGAGGGACCAATGAGCAGTTCTTC

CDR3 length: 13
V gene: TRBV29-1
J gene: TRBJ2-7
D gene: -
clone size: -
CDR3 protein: CSVDYGSYNEQYF
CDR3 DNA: TGCAGCGTTGACTATGGCTCCTACAATGAGCAGTACTTC

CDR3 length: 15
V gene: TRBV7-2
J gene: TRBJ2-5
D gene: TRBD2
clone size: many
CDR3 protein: CASSLDGLAEETQYF
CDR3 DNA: TGTGCCAGCAGCTTAGACGGGCTAGCGGAAGAGACCCAGTACTTC

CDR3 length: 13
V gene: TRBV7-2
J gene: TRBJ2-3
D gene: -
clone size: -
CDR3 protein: CASSLDRVGPQYF
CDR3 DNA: TGTGCCAGCAGCTTAGATCGGGTAGGGCCGCAGTATTTT

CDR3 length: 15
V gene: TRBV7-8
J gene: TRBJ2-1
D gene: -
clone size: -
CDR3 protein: CASSLAGPTYNEQFF
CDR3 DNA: TGTGCCAGCAGCTTAGCAGGACCCACCTACAATGAGCAGTTCTTC

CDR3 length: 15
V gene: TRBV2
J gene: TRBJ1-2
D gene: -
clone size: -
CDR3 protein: CASSEDRISNYGYTF
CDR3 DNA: TGTGCCAGCAGCGAAGACAGGATATCTAACTATGGCTACACCTTC

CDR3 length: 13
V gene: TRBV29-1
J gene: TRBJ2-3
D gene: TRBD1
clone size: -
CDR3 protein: CSVEGQGSDTQYF
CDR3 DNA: TGCAGCGTTGAGGGACAGGGTTCGGATACGCAGTATTTT

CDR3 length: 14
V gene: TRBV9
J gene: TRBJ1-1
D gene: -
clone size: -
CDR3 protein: CASSVGGGTTEAFF
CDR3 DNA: TGTGCCAGCAGCGTAGGTGGTGGGACTACTGAAGCTTTCTTT

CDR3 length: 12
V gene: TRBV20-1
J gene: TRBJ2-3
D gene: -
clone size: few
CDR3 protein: CSARNPADTQYF
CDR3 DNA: TGCAGTGCTCGTAATCCCGCAGATACGCAGTATTTT

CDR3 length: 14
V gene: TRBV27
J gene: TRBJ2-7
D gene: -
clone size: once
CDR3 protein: CASSFVVGLDEQYF
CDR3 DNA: TGTGCCAGCAGTTTTGTAGTAGGGTTGGACGAGCAGTACTTC

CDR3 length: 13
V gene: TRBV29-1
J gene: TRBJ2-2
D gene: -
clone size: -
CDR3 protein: CSVPGGDTGELFF
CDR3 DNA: TGCAGCGTCCCAGGGGGGGACACCGGGGAGCTGTTTTTT

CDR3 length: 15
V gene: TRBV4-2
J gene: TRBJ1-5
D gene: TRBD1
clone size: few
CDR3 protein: CASSQEDRGGQPQHF
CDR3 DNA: TGTGCCAGCAGCCAGGAAGACAGGGGAGGACAGCCCCAGCATTTT

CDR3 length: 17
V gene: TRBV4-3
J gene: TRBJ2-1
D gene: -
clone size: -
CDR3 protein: CASSQGAAPSSYNEQFF
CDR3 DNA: TGCGCCAGCAGCCAAGGGGCGGCACCGAGCTCCTACAATGAGCAGTTCTTC

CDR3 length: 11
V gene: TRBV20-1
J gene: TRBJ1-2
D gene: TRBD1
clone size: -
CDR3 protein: CSATGGPGYTF
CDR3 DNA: TGCAGTGCTACAGGGGGCCCGGGCTACACCTTC

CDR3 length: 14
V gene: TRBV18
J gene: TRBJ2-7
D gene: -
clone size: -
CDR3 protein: CASSHGTRGREQYF
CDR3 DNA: TGTGCCAGCTCACATGGGACCCGAGGAAGAGAGCAGTACTTC

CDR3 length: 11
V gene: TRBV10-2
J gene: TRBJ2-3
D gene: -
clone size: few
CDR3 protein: CAPCLEDTQYF
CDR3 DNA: TGCGCCCCCTGTTTGGAAGATACGCAGTATTTT